The 3 T cell receptor beta chains below were found in one sample sequenced in a study of T-cell reconstitution after alpha-beta-depleted transplantation in children. Unique molecular identifiers were built into the TCRbeta library. TCRdb re-called the PCR reads with MiXCR, one entry per CDR3 protein. The repertoire holds about 980,000 distinct CDR3 sequences, roughly 29% seen once, with approximately 30% in the top ten. This specimen was PBMCs, mostly from graft donor cells, taken 360 days after TCRalphabeta/CD19-depleted stem cell transplant. Source of these receptors: a boy less than two years old who had a stem cell transplant for SCID, so the T cells may come from the graft donor.

This clonotype was counted only a few times. The chain couples TRBV29-1 to TRBJ2-7, with D tentatively TRBD1 (5 bases). V gave up 7 bases and J gave up 0 bases, with 13 bases separating them. This CDR3 has 13 residues. Germline CDR1 is SQVTM and CDR2 is ANQGSEA. CDR3 DNA sequence: TGCAGCGCAGGCTCAGGGTTCTCCTACGAGCAGTACTTC. Its protein is CSAGSGFSYEQYF.

The rearrangement uses TRBV3-1 and TRBJ2-3; D might be TRBD1 or TRBD2, each matching 5 bases. Germline CDR1 is LGHDT and CDR2 is YNNKEL (reference sequence). The CDR3 sequence is 16 residues long. The germline V and J ends were trimmed by 5 bases and 1 base, with 16 bases remaining between them. The DNA for the CDR3 is TGTGCCAGCAGCTCAAAGAGGGGCGGAGGCACAGATACGCAGTATTTT. Amino acids: CASSSKRGGGTDTQYF.

This clonotype has just a few counts. This chain links TRBV16 with TRBJ2-7; maybe TRBD1 (6 bases). This CDR3 has 14 amino acids. CDR1 and CDR2 from the germline V gene are KGHSY and FQNENV. Between the trimmed V and J ends, which lost 1 base and 2 bases, there was a span of 9 bases. The CDR3 loop is CASSQLQGPYEQYF. As DNA, the CDR3 is TGTGCCAGCAGCCAATTACAGGGCCCCTACGAGCAGTACTTC.